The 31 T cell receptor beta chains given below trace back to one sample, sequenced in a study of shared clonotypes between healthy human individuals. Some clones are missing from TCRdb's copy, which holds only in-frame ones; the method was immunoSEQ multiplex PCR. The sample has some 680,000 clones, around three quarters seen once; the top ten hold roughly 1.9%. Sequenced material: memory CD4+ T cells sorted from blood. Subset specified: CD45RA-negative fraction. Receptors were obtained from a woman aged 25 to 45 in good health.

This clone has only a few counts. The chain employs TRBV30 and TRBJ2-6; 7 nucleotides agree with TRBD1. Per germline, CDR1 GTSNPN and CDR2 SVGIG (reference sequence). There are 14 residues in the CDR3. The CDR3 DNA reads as TGTGCATGGGACAGCTCCGCTGGGGCCAACGTCCTGACTTTC. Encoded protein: CAWDSSAGANVLTF.

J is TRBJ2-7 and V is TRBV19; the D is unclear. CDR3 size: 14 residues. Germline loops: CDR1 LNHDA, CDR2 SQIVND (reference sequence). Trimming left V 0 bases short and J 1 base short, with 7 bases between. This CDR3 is CASSIDPDSYEQYF. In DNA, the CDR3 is TGTGCCAGTAGTATAGATCCGGATTCCTACGAGCAGTACTTC.

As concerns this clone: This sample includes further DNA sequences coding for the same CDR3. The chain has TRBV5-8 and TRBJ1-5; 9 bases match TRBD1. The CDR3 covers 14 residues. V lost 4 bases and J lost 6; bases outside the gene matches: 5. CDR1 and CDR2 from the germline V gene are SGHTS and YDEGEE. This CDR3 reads CASSPGQGSQPQHF. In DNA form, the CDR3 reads TGTGCCAGCAGCCCCGGACAGGGGAGTCAGCCCCAGCATTTT. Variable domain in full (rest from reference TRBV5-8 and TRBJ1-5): EAGVTQSPTHLIKTRGQQATLRCSPISGHTSVYWYQQALGLGLQFLLWYDEGEERNRGNFPPRFSGRQFPNYSSELNVNALELEDSALYLCASSPGQGSQPQHFGDGTRLSIL.

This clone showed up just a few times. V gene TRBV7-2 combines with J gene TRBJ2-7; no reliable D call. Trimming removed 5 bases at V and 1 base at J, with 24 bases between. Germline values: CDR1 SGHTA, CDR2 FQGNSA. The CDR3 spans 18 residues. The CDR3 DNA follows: TGTGCCAGCAGCACGACCAACCAACGAGCTATCCGTTCCTACGAGCAGTACTTC. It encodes CASSTTNQRAIRSYEQYF.

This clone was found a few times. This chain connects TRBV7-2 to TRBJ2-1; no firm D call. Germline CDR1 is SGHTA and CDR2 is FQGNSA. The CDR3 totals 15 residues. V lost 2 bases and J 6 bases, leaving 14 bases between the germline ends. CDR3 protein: CASSLTALTFNEQFF. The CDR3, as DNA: TGTGCCAGCAGCTTAACAGCCCTAACTTTCAATGAGCAGTTCTTC.

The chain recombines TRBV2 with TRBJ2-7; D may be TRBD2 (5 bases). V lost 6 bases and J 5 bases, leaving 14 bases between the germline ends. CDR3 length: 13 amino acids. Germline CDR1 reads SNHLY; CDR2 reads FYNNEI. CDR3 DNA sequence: TGTGCCAGCAGGCGTCTACTAGGAGACGAGCAGTACTTC. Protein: CASRRLLGDEQYF.

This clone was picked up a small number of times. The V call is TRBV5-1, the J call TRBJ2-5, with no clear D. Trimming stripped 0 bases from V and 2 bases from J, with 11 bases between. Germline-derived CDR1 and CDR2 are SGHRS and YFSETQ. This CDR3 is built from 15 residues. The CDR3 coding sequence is TGCGCCAGCAGCTTGGACATAATGCGTCAAGAGACCCAGTACTTC. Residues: CASSLDIMRQETQYF. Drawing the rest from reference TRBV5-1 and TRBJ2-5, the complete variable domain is KAGVTQTPRYLIKTRGQQVTLSCSPISGHRSVSWYQQTPGQGLQFLFEYFSETQRNKGNFPGRFSGRQFSNSRSEMNVSTLELGDSALYLCASSLDIMRQETQYFGPGTRLLVL.

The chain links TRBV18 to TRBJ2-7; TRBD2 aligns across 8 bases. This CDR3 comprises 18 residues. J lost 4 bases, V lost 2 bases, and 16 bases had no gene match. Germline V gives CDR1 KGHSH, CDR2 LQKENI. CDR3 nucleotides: TGTGCCAGCTCACCAGGGGCCGGGAGCGCCAGCGGGAGTTACGAGCAGTACTTC. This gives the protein CASSPGAGSASGSYEQYF.

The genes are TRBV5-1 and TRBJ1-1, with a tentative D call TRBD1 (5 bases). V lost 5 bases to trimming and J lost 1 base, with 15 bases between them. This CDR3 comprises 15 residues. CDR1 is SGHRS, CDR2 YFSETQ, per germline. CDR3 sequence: CASREWTQGNTEAFF. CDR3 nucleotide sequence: TGCGCCAGCAGGGAATGGACCCAGGGGAACACTGAAGCTTTCTTT.

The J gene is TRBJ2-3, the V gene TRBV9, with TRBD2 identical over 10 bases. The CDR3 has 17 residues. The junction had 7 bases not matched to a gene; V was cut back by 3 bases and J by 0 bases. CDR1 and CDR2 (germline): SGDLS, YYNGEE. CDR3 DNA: TGTGCCAGCAGCGCCTATAGCGGGAGGCAAAGCACAGATACGCAGTATTTT. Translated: CASSAYSGRQSTDTQYF.

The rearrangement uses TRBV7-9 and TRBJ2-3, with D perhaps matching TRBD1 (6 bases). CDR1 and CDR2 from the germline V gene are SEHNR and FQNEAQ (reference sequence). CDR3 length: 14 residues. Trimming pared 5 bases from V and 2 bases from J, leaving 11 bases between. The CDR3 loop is CASSPRGNTDTQYF. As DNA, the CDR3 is TGTGCCAGCAGCCCTAGGGGGAACACAGATACGCAGTATTTT.

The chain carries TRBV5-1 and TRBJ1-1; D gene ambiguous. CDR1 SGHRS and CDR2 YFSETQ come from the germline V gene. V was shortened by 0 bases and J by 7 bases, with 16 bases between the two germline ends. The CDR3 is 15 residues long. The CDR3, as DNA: TGCGCCAGCAGCTTGGCCGGGCAGCGTGAATATGAAGCTTTCTTT. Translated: CASSLAGQREYEAFF.

This CDR3 reads CASSKQGEYNEQFF. CDR3 nucleotide sequence: TGTGCCAGTAGTAAACAGGGGGAGTACAATGAGCAGTTCTTC. The chain carries TRBV19 and TRBJ2-1, with TRBD1 matching 8 bases. This CDR3 region has 14 residues. The germline CDR1 and CDR2 sequences are LNHDA and SQIVND (reference sequence). V lost 4 bases and J lost 4; bases outside the gene matches: 3.

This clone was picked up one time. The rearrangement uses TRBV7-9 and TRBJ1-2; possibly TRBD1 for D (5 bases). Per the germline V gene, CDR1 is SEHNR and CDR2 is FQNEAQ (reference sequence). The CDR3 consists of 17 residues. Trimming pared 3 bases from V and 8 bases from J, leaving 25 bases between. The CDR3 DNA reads TGTGCCAGCAGCTTCCTCTCTTTGGGCCGACGGGGGGGAGGCTACACCTTC. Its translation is CASSFLSLGRRGGGYTF.

The CDR3, as DNA: TGTGCCAGTAGTATCTCGGGGCAGGGCAATCAGCCCCAGCATTTT. This gives the protein CASSISGQGNQPQHF. The J gene is TRBJ1-5, the V gene TRBV19; tentative D call: TRBD1 (5 bases). CDR3 length equals 15 residues. Germline CDR1 and CDR2: LNHDA and SQIVND (reference sequence). V lost 3 bases and J lost 2, with 11 bases in between.

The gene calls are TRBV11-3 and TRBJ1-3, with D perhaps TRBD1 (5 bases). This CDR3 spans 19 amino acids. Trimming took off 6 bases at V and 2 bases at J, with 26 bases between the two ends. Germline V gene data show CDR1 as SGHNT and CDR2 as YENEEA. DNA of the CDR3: TGTGCCAGCAGACTTATATCTCCCGCGAGGGGCTTCACTGGAAACACCATATATTTT. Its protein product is CASRLISPARGFTGNTIYF.

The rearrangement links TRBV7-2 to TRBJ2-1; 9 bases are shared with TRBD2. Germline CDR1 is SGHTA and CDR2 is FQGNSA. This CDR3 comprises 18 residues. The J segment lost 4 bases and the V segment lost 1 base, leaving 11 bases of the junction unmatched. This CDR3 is CASSLGEWASGIYNEQFF. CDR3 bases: TGTGCCAGCAGCTTAGGGGAGTGGGCTAGCGGGATTTACAATGAGCAGTTCTTC.

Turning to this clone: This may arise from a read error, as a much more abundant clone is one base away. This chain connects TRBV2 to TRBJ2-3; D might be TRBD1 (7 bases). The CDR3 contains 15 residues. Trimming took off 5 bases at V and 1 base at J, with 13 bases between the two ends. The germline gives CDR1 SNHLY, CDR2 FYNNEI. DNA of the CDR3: TGTGCCAGCAGTAATCAGGGGGAGGGCACAGATACGCAGTATTTT. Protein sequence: CASSNQGEGTDTQYF.

The CDR3 nucleotides are TGTGCCACCCGTCAGGCTCAAGGCCCCGAGCAGTACTTC. This codes for CATRQAQGPEQYF. The chain employs TRBV19 and TRBJ2-7, with D uncertain. Between the trimmed V and J ends, which lost 10 bases and 6 bases, there was a span of 19 bases. The CDR3 contains 13 residues. CDR1 is LNHDA, CDR2 SQIVND, per germline (reference sequence).

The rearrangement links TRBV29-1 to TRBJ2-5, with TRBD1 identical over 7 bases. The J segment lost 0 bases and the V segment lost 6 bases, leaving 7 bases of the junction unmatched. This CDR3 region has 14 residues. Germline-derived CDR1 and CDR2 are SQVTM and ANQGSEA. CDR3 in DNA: TGCAGCGTCGACTCCGGGACAGACCAAGAGACCCAGTACTTC. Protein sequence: CSVDSGTDQETQYF.

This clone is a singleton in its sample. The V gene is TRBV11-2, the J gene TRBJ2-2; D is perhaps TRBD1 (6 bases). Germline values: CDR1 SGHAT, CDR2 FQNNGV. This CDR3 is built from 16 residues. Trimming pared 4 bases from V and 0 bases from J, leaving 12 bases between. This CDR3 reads CASSSIRGPNTGELFF. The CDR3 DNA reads TGTGCCAGCAGCTCCATCAGGGGCCCGAACACCGGGGAGCTGTTTTTT.

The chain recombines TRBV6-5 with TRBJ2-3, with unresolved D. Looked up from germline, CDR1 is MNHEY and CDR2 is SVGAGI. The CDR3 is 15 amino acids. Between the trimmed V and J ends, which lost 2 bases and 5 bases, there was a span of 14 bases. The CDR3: CASSYKGQHGDTQYF. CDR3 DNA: TGTGCCAGCAGTTACAAGGGTCAGCATGGAGATACGCAGTATTTT.

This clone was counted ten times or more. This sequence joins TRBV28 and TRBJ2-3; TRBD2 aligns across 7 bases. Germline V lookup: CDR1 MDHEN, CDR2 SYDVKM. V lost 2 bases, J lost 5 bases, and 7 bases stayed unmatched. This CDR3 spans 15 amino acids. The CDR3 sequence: CASSLPGGPRDTQYF. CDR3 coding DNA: TGTGCCAGCAGTTTACCGGGAGGACCCAGAGATACGCAGTATTTT.

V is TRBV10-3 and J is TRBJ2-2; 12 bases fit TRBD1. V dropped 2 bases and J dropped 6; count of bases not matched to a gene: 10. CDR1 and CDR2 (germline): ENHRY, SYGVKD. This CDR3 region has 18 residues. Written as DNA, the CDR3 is TGTGCCATCAGTGAGCCGGGACAGGGGGCGCAAGCCTCCGGGGAGCTGTTTTTT. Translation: CAISEPGQGAQASGELFF.

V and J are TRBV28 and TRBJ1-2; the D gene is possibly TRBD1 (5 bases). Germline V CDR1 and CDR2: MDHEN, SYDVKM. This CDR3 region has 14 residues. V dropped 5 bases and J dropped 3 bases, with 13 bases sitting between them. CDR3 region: CASSPGDFDYGYTF. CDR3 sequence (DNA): TGTGCCAGCAGTCCCGGGGACTTCGACTATGGCTACACCTTC.

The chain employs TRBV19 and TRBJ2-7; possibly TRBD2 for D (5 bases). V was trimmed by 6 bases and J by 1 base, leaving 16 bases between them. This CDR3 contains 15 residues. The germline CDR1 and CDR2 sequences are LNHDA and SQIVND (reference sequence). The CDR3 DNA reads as TGTGCCAGTAGCCTGAGGGCGGAGGAGTCCTACGAGCAGTACTTC. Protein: CASSLRAEESYEQYF.

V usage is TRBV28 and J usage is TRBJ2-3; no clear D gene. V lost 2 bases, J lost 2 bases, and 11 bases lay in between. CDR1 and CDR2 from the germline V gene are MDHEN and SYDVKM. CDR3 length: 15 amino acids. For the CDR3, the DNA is TGTGCCAGCAGTTTAGCGACCTCGAACACAGATACGCAGTATTTT. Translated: CASSLATSNTDTQYF.

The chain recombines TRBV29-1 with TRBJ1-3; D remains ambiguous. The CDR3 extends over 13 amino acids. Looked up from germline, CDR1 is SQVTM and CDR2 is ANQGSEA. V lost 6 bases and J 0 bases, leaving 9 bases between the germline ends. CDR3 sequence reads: CSVGANSGNTIYF. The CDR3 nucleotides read TGCAGCGTCGGAGCGAACTCTGGAAACACCATATATTTT.

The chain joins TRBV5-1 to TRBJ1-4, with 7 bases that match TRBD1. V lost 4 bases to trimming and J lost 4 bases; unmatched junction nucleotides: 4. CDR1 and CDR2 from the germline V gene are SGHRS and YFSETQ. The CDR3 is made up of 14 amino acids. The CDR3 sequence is CASSLGQVNEKLFF. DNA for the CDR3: TGCGCCAGCAGCCTCGGACAGGTTAATGAAAAACTGTTTTTT.

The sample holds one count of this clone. The CDR3 DNA sequence: TGTGCCTGGAGTTCCCAACAGGGGTTAATTCGTGGCTACACCTTC. This translates into CAWSSQQGLIRGYTF. The chain joins TRBV30 to TRBJ1-2; 7 positions match TRBD1. Germline CDR1 is GTSNPN and CDR2 is SVGIG (reference sequence). The CDR3 has 15 amino acids. V trimming: 2 bases; J trimming: 7 bases; junction bases outside the gene matches: 13.

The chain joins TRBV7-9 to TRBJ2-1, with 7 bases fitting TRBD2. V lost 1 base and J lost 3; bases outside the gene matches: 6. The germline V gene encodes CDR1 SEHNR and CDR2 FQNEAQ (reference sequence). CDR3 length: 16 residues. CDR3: CASSLGSGAIYNEQFF. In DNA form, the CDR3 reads TGTGCCAGCAGCTTAGGGAGCGGGGCTATCTACAATGAGCAGTTCTTC.